The 30 T cell receptor beta chains below were found in one sample sequenced in a study of blood T cells in healthy people across ages. A second PCR, run for about 7 to 12 cycles, used a sample-barcoded 5' primer plus a J-beta primer mix. MiXCR, applied by TCRdb to the 5' RACE reads, yields one record per CDR3 protein. The sample consists of over a million distinct CDR3 sequences, approximately 60% of them appearing once. What was sequenced was blood. These receptors were obtained from a young man in good health.

The V and J genes are TRBV28 and TRBJ2-7; no clear D gene. The germline CDR1 and CDR2 sequences are MDHEN and SYDVKM. The CDR3 spans 14 residues. Trimming stripped 2 bases from V and 5 bases from J, with 13 bases between. This CDR3 reads CASSLSSTVHEQYF. DNA for the CDR3: TGTGCCAGCAGTTTAAGTTCGACGGTACACGAGCAGTACTTC. Full variable domain (remainder filled in from reference TRBV28 and TRBJ2-7): DVKVTQSSRYLVKRTGEKVFLECVQDMDHENMFWYRQDPGLGLRLIYFSYDVKMKEKGDIPEGYSVSREKKERFSLILESASTNQTSMYLCASSLSSTVHEQYFGPGTRLTVT.

This clonotype was seen only once. The chain couples TRBV18 to TRBJ2-4; 8 nucleotides agree with TRBD2. The end of the DNA aligns better with TRBJ2-7, so the J call may be wrong. Germline-derived CDR1 and CDR2 are KGHSH and LQKENI. The CDR3 is 13 amino acids. The CDR3 sequence is CASSPLREAEQYF. As DNA, the CDR3 is TGTGCCAGCTCACCACTGCGGGAGGCCGAGCAGTACTTC.

The gene calls are TRBV7-9 and TRBJ2-7, with TRBD1 matching over 8 bases. The J call may be wrong; the DNA end is better matched by TRBJ2-5. Germline V CDR1 and CDR2: SEHNR, FQNEAQ (reference sequence). The CDR3 extends over 15 amino acids. CDR3 DNA: TGTGCCAGCAGCTTAGTACAGGGGGTAGGAGAGACCCAGTACTTC. Protein product: CASSLVQGVGETQYF.

This clonotype has more than one count but fewer than ten. This chain uses TRBV5-1 with TRBJ2-7; 11 positions match TRBD2. This CDR3 comprises 15 residues. Germline values: CDR1 SGHRS, CDR2 YFSETQ. V shed 2 bases and J 2 bases; nucleotides not matched to a gene: 3. The DNA for the CDR3 is TGCGCCAGCAGCTTAACTAGCGGGAGAGCCTACGAGCAGTACTTC. It translates to CASSLTSGRAYEQYF.

V gene TRBV20-1 combines with J gene TRBJ1-1; 7 bases agree with TRBD1. V was clipped by 4 bases and J by 1 base; unmatched bases: 6. The CDR3 has 14 residues. Germline V CDR1 and CDR2: DFQATT, SNEGSKA (reference sequence). CDR3 DNA sequence: TGCAGTGCTAATAACAGGGGAAGGAACACTGAAGCTTTCTTT. Its translation: CSANNRGRNTEAFF.

The J gene is TRBJ2-7, the V gene TRBV28; D might be TRBD1 (6 bases). This CDR3 region has 14 residues. Looked up from germline, CDR1 is MDHEN and CDR2 is SYDVKM. V lost 7 bases and J 5 bases, leaving 18 bases between the germline ends. The CDR3 DNA is TGTGCCAGCAACGGTCCCGGGACAATCGACGAGCAGTACTTC. Protein sequence: CASNGPGTIDEQYF.

The rearrangement joins TRBV10-3 to TRBJ2-7; no firm D call. The CDR3 runs 14 residues. The germline gives CDR1 ENHRY, CDR2 SYGVKD. The ends were cut back, 10 bases at V and 0 bases at J, with 16 bases in the middle. CDR3 loop: CATSVAADSYEQYF. The CDR3 DNA is TGTGCCACCTCGGTGGCGGCGGACTCCTACGAGCAGTACTTC.

V usage is TRBV28 and J usage is TRBJ2-1; D ambiguous. The CDR3 runs to 17 residues. V dropped 2 bases and J dropped 6 bases, with 20 bases sitting between them. Germline CDR1 is MDHEN and CDR2 is SYDVKM. CDR3 nucleotides: TGTGCCAGCAGTTTAGCCCCCCTAGTAATGGGTGTCAATGAGCAGTTCTTC. Translation gives CASSLAPLVMGVNEQFF.

This clonotype came up many times. The CDR3 DNA sequence: TGTGCCAGCAGTGAGACAGGGGGCGTTCAGCCCCAGCATTTT. It yields the protein CASSETGGVQPQHF. V gene TRBV28 combines with J gene TRBJ1-5, with 10 bases identical to TRBD1. CDR1 MDHEN and CDR2 SYDVKM come from the germline V gene. Trimming cost V 5 bases and J 6 bases; bases outside gene matches: 4. This CDR3 has 14 amino acids.

This clonotype was seen more than once but under ten times. The rearrangement joins TRBV4-2 to TRBJ1-6; 8 nucleotides line up with TRBD1. From germline, CDR1 is LGHNA and CDR2 YNFKEQ. The CDR3 is made up of 16 amino acids. The ends lost 1 base at V and 8 bases at J; junction bases unmatched: 7. CDR3 loop: CASSQVDQGADSPLHF. The CDR3 nucleotides are TGTGCCAGCAGCCAAGTTGACCAGGGGGCCGATTCACCCCTCCACTTT.

This clonotype was detected only a few times. The chain has TRBV6-2 or TRBV6-3 and TRBJ2-1; D is uncertain. In germline, CDR1 is MNHEY, CDR2 SVGEGT. V was pared by 9 bases and J by 2 bases, with 11 bases between. The CDR3 loop spans 13 amino acids. In DNA form, the CDR3 reads TGTGCCAGTACCTACAGCCCCTACAATGAGCAGTTCTTC. Translated, it gives CASTYSPYNEQFF.

The CDR3 loop reads CASSQVERTDTQYF. The CDR3 bases are TGCGCCAGCAGCCAAGTAGAGAGAACAGATACGCAGTATTTT. V is TRBV4-3 and J is TRBJ2-3; D not resolved. This CDR3 comprises 14 residues. Per germline, CDR1 LGHNA and CDR2 YSLEER. V gave up 1 base and J gave up 3 bases, with 8 bases separating them.

V is TRBV15 and J is TRBJ1-1; D is possibly TRBD1 (5 bases). Germline V gene lookup returns CDR1 LNHNV and CDR2 YYDKDF (reference sequence). Trimming pared 3 bases from V and 3 bases from J, leaving 17 bases between. This CDR3 spans 16 amino acids. This CDR3 is CATSSRRKGEDTEAFF. The CDR3 DNA reads as TGTGCCACCAGCAGCCGGCGAAAAGGGGAGGACACTGAAGCTTTCTTT.

V gene TRBV4-1 combines with J gene TRBJ2-7; D gene ambiguous. Germline-derived CDR1 and CDR2 are MGHRA and YSYEKL. This CDR3 spans 15 amino acids. With 0 bases removed from V and 4 bases from J, the gap between germline ends came to 13 bases. CDR3 residues: CASSQDNGGTYEQYF. CDR3 nucleotides: TGCGCCAGCAGCCAAGATAATGGCGGCACTTACGAGCAGTACTTC.

The chain has TRBV5-1 and TRBJ2-3; TRBD1 is a possible D gene (6 bases). V shed 0 bases and J shed 10 bases, with 9 bases lying between them. CDR3 length equals 12 residues. Looked up from germline, CDR1 is SGHRS and CDR2 is YFSETQ. The CDR3 nucleotides are TGCGCCAGCAGCTTGGATGGACAGTCGCAGTATTTT. Translating it yields CASSLDGQSQYF.

The chain couples TRBV4-1 to TRBJ1-5, with a tentative D call TRBD1 (6 bases). The V and J ends lost 0 bases and 7 bases respectively, with 13 bases between them. The V gene's germline CDR1 is MGHRA and CDR2 YSYEKL. The CDR3 is made up of 15 amino acids. The CDR3 spells CASSQEWGAVQPQHF. The CDR3 bases are TGCGCCAGCAGCCAAGAGTGGGGGGCCGTGCAGCCCCAGCATTTT.

The V and J genes are TRBV7-2 and TRBJ2-7, with a tentative D call TRBD1 (6 bases). This CDR3 spans 15 amino acids. Looked up from germline, CDR1 is SGHTA and CDR2 is FQGNSA. The germline V and J ends were trimmed by 5 bases and 0 bases, with 14 bases remaining between them. CDR3 sequence (DNA): TGTGCCAGCAGCGGAAACAGGGTGGGCTCCTACGAGCAGTACTTC. This gives the protein CASSGNRVGSYEQYF.

The CDR3 DNA follows: TGTGCCAGCAGCTTAGAGTCGGCGGGAGCAAAAAACATTCAGTACTTC. Translating it yields CASSLESAGAKNIQYF. V is TRBV7-2 and J is TRBJ2-4; TRBD2 matches 7 bases. V shed 1 base, J shed 4 bases, and the junction held 7 bases outside the gene matches. The germline CDR1 and CDR2 sequences are SGHTA and FQGNSA. This CDR3 comprises 16 residues.

CDR3 residues: CSAGAGTGFYEQYF. The CDR3 DNA follows: TGCAGTGCTGGTGCCGGGACAGGGTTCTACGAGCAGTACTTC. The rearrangement uses TRBV20-1 and TRBJ2-7, with TRBD1 identical over 9 bases. Germline values: CDR1 DFQATT, CDR2 SNEGSKA (reference sequence). The CDR3 length is 14 residues. J gave up 3 bases and V 5 bases, and 8 bases lay outside the gene matches.

This chain uses TRBV5-3 with TRBJ2-3; the D gene is possibly TRBD2 (6 bases). TRBV5-3 is given ORF status, its function remaining uncertain. The length of the CDR3 is 15 residues. The germline V and J ends were trimmed by 4 bases and 6 bases, with 18 bases remaining between them. The CDR3 reads CARSPRDRGRDTQYF. CDR3 DNA sequence: TGTGCCAGAAGCCCTCGGGACCGGGGGAGGGATACGCAGTATTTT.

The rearrangement links TRBV5-1 to TRBJ2-7, with D unclear. The J call is doubtful: the DNA matches TRBJ2-5 better. Looked up from germline, CDR1 is SGHRS and CDR2 is YFSETQ. The CDR3 extends over 14 amino acids. The CDR3: CASSGLLGQETQYF. In DNA form, the CDR3 reads TGCGCCAGCAGCGGTCTTCTCGGCCAAGAGACCCAGTACTTC.

The V and J genes are TRBV4-1 and TRBJ2-5; the match to TRBD2 covers 11 bases. The J call may be wrong; the DNA end is better matched by TRBJ2-7. Germline V gives CDR1 MGHRA, CDR2 YSYEKL. The CDR3 consists of 16 residues. The CDR3 DNA follows: TGCGCCAGCAGCCAAGATCAGAGTCTAGCGGGAGGCGAGCAGTACTTC. It specifies CASSQDQSLAGGEQYF.

In this sample, this clonotype turned up a few times. This chain joins TRBV25-1 and TRBJ2-3, with D hard to call. CDR1 and CDR2 (germline): MGHDK, SYGVNS. The V and J ends lost 4 bases and 8 bases respectively, with 4 bases between them. This CDR3 has 10 amino acids. DNA of the CDR3: TGTGCCAGCAGTGGTCGTACGCAGTATTTT. This sequence encodes CASSGRTQYF.

This clonotype was seen more than once but under ten times. The V gene is TRBV18, the J gene TRBJ2-5; 8 positions agree with TRBD1. Germline CDR1 reads KGHSH; CDR2 reads LQKENI. This CDR3 spans 16 amino acids. The V segment lost 5 bases and the J segment 2 bases; nucleotides outside the gene matches: 10. The CDR3 DNA reads TGTGCCAGCTCAGCATCACCGGGACAGGCTCAAGAGACCCAGTACTTC. Translation: CASSASPGQAQETQYF.

This clonotype was detected only a few times. The V call is TRBV4-3, the J call TRBJ2-1, with D unclear. The CDR3 has 18 amino acids. Germline V gene sequence: CDR1 LGHNA, CDR2 YSLEER. Trimming cost V 0 bases and J 1 base, with 16 bases left between them. The CDR3 DNA is TGCGCCAGCAGCCAAGATCTGTCCGCAGGAACGTCCTACAATGAGCAGTTCTTC. Translated, it gives CASSQDLSAGTSYNEQFF.

This chain links TRBV5-5 with TRBJ1-2; 11 bases fit TRBD1. The CDR3 length is 17 residues. CDR1 and CDR2 from the germline V gene are SGHKS and YYEKEE (reference sequence). The junction had 9 bases not matched to a gene; V was cut back by 1 base and J by 4 bases. CDR3 coding DNA: TGTGCCAGCAGCTTGACCCGGGACAGGGGGAACCTCTATGGCTACACCTTC. Its translation: CASSLTRDRGNLYGYTF.

This chain links TRBV6-6 with TRBJ2-3, with a tentative D call TRBD2 (5 bases). Per the germline V gene, CDR1 is MNHNY and CDR2 is SVGAGI (reference sequence). The V end was cut by 6 bases, the J end by 4 bases, with 14 bases between. The CDR3 is made up of 14 amino acids. The CDR3 nucleotides are TGTGCCAGCAGCCCGGACTTCCACCCAGATACGCAGTATTTT. Translated: CASSPDFHPDTQYF.

This clonotype has a count of ten or more. The J gene is TRBJ2-1, the V gene TRBV7-9; D is uncertain. Germline values: CDR1 SEHNR, CDR2 FQNEAQ (reference sequence). The CDR3 is 13 residues long. The V gene lost 3 bases and the J gene lost 2 bases, with 5 bases spanning the gap. DNA of the CDR3: TGTGCCAGCAGCTTCCGGGCCTACAATGAGCAGTTCTTC. Translation gives CASSFRAYNEQFF.

The chain carries TRBV10-3 and TRBJ2-1; 7 positions match TRBD1. Germline CDR1 ENHRY, CDR2 SYGVKD. The CDR3 is 15 amino acids. The V and J ends lost 7 bases and 1 base, in that order; junction bases with no gene match: 7. For the CDR3, the DNA is TGTGCCATCAAGGGTACGGGACAGTCCTACAATGAGCAGTTCTTC. This sequence encodes CAIKGTGQSYNEQFF.

The chain is built from TRBV29-1 and TRBJ2-2, with 8 bases fitting TRBD2. The J segment lost 7 bases and the V segment lost 4 bases, leaving 5 bases of the junction unmatched. The germline CDR1 and CDR2 sequences are SQVTM and ANQGSEA. The CDR3 runs to 13 residues. CDR3 loop: CSVAGGRIGELFF. DNA for the CDR3: TGCAGCGTTGCGGGCGGGAGGATCGGGGAGCTGTTTTTT.